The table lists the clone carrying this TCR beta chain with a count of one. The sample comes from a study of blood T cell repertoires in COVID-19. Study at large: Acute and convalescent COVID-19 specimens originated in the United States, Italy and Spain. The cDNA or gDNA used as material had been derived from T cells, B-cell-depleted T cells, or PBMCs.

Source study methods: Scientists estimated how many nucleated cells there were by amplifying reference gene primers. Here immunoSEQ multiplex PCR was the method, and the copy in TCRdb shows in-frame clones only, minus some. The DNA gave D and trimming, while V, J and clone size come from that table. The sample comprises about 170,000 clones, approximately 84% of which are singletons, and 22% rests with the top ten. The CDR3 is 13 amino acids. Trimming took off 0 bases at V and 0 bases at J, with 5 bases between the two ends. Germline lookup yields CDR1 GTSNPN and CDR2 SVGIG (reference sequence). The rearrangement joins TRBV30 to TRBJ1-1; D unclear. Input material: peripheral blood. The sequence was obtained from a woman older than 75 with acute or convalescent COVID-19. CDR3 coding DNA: TGTGCCTGGAGTGTTCAGATGAACACTGAAGCTTTCTTT. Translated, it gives CAWSVQMNTEAFF.